The subject of this entry is one T cell receptor beta chain. This entry is derived from a study of T cell responses to AZD1222 COVID-19 vaccine. Method: immunoSEQ multiplex PCR; TCRdb's copy keeps in-frame clones and lacks some. Among over 85,000 clones listed, around 85% were seen once. Germline CDR1 reads SGHRS; CDR2 reads YFSETQ. The V end lost 0 bases, the J end lost 1 base, and 9 bases lay between the germline ends. The CDR3 spans 15 residues. This sequence joins TRBV5-1 and TRBJ2-3, with D unclear. This material consisted of peripheral blood, taken on day 0 of AZD1222 vaccination. This receptor was obtained from an adult in good health. The CDR3, as DNA: TGCGCCAGCAGCTTGGTTCTCGGGCGCACAGATACGCAGTATTTT. It yields the protein CASSLVLGRTDTQYF.